Listed below are T cell receptor beta chains from one sample, sequenced in a study of molecular identifiers for immune sequencing clone quantification. TCRdb recomputed calls from the PCR reads with MiXCR, one row per CDR3 protein. The sample lists about 630,000 distinct CDR3 sequences; about 25% were seen once. Source material: naive CD8+ T cells from blood, with Jurkat cell RNA spiked in. These receptors were taken from a human donor in good health. Some libraries in this study had Jurkat cell RNA spiked in. The CDR3 runs from the conserved cysteine through the conserved F or W. Clone size is shown for a subset of rows, as once, few, many or a class of expanded clone.

v_gene	j_gene	abundance	CDR3aa
TRBV11-2	TRBJ2-7	few	CASSLVVDAAEYEQYF
TRBV27	TRBJ2-7	many	CASSFQDSGYEQYF
TRBV20-1	TRBJ2-1	few	CSAMIISGQAAYNEQFF
TRBV5-6	TRBJ2-3	many	CASSLGGSGDTQYF
TRBV12-3/TRBV12-4	TRBJ1-5	many	CASSIHRDSNQPQHF
TRBV12-3/TRBV12-4	TRBJ2-2	many	CASTLTANTGELFF
TRBV20-1	TRBJ2-3	many	CSAGLGGDTQYF
TRBV5-1	TRBJ2-3	many	CASSPFWGDRGPDTQYF
TRBV4-3	TRBJ2-7	few	CASSPGTGGREQYF
TRBV7-6	TRBJ1-1	-	CASSYGETNTEAFF
TRBV19	TRBJ1-5	few	CASRQNRVQPQHF
TRBV6-1	TRBJ2-7	many	CASSARDNSYEQYF
TRBV6-2/TRBV6-3	TRBJ1-1	many	CASSYPTENTEAFF
TRBV9	TRBJ2-1	many	CASSVTSGQYNEQFF
TRBV4-3	TRBJ2-7	many	CASSQEGLSTYEQYF
TRBV5-5	TRBJ2-3	many	CASSSDSPDTQYF
TRBV5-6	TRBJ2-7	few	CASSFSPGQGPLEYF
TRBV18	TRBJ1-5	few	CASSQGGLNQPQHF
TRBV20-1	TRBJ2-3	many	CSARDESSGTDTQYF
TRBV15	TRBJ2-5	-	CATSPLGSQETQYF
TRBV5-6	TRBJ1-4	-	CASSWGQGEEKLFF
TRBV7-3	TRBJ2-7	few	CASSLTSGTGVEQYF